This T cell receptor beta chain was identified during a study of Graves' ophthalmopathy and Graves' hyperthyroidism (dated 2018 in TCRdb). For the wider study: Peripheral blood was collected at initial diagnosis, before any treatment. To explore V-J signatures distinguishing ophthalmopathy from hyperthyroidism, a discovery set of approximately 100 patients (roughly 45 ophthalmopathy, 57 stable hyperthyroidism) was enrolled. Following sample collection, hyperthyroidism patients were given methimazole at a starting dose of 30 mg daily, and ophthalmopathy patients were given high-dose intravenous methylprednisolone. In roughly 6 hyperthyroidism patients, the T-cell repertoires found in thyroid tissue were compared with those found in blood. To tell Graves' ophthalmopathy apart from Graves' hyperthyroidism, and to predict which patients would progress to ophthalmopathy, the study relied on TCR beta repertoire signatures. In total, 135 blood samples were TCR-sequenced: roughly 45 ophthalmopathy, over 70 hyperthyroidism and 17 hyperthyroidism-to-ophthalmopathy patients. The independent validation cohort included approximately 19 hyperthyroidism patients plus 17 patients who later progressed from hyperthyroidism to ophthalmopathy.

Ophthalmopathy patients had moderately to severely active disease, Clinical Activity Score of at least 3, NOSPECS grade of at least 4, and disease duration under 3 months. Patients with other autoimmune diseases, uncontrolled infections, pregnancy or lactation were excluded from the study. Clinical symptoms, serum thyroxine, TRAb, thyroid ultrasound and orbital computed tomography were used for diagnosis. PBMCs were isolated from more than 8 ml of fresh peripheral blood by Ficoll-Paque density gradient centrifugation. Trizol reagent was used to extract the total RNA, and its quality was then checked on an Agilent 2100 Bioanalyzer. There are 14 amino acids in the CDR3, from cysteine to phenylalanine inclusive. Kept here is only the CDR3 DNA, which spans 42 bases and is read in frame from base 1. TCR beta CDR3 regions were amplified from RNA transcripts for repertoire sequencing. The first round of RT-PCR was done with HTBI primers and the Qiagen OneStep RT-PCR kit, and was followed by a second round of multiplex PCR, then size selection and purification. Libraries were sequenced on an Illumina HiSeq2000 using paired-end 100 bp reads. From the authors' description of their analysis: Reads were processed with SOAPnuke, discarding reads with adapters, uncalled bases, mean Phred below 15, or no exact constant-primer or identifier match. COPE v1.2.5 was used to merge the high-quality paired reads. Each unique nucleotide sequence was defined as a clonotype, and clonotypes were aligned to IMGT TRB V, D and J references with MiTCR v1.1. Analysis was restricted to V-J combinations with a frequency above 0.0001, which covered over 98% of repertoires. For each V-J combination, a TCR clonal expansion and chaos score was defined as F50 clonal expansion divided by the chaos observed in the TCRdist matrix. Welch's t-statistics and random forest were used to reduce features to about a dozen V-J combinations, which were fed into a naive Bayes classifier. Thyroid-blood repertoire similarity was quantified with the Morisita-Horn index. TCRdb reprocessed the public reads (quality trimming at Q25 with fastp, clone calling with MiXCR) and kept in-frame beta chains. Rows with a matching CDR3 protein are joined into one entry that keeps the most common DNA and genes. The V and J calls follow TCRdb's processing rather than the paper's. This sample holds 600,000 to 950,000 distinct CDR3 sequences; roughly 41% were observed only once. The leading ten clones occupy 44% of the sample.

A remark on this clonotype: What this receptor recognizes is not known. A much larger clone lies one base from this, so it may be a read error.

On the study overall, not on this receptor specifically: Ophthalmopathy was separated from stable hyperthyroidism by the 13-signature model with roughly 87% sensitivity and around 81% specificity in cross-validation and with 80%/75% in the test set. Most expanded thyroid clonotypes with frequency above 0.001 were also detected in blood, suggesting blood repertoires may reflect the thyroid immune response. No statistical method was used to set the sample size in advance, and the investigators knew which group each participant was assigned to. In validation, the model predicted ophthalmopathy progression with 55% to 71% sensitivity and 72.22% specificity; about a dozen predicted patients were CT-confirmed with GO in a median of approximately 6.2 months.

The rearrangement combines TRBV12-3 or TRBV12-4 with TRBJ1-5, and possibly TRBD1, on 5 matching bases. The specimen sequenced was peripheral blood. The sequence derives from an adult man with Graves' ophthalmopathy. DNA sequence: TGTGCCAGCAGTTGGGGACCGATCAATCAGCCCCGGCATTTT. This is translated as CASSWGPINQPRHF.